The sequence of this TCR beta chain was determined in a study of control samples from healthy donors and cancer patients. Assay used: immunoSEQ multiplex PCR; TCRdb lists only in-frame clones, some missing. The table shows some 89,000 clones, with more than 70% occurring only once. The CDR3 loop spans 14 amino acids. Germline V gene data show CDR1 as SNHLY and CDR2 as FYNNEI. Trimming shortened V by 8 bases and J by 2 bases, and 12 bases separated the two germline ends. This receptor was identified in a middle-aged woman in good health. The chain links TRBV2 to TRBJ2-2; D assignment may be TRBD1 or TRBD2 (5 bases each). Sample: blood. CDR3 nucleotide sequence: TGTGCCAGCTCCGGGACCCGCAACACCGGGGAGCTGTTTTTT. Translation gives CASSGTRNTGELFF.